This T cell receptor (beta chain) was documented in a study of T cells in Graves' hyperthyroidism and ophthalmopathy. The source material, RNA transcripts, was used to amplify TCR beta CDR3 regions. With the HTBI primer set, the TCR CDR3 went through a first round of RT-PCR. TCRdb re-called the multiplex PCR reads through MiXCR, storing one row per CDR3 protein. This table holds hundreds of thousands of distinct CDR3 sequences, around 15% found once. The CDR3 spans 13 residues. The V gene's germline CDR1 is SGHRS and CDR2 YFSETQ. V was cut by 0 bases and J by 2 bases, with 6 bases left in between. The PBMCs were sourced from fresh peripheral blood (10 ml). The sample holds many counts of this clonotype.

This TCR derives from a man aged 18 to 35 with Graves' ophthalmopathy. The sequenced material came from blood. This chain joins TRBV5-1 and TRBJ2-7; no firm D call. The CDR3 is CASSLATTYEQYF. In DNA form, the CDR3 reads TGCGCCAGCAGCTTGGCCACAACCTACGAGCAGTACTTC.